These 26 T cell receptor beta chains share one sample of origin, sequenced in a study of blood T cell repertoires in COVID-19. The data were produced by immunoSEQ multiplex PCR, yet TCRdb's version contains in-frame clones alone and is incomplete. Of 30,000 to 35,000 clones listed, over 90% are singletons. Sequencing was carried out using peripheral blood. The receptors derive from a human donor in a cohort sampled during active COVID-19.

This clone was seen a few times. This chain uses TRBV7-8 with TRBJ2-7; possible D gene TRBD1, 6 bases. This CDR3 has 15 amino acids. The ends were cut back, 0 bases at V and 5 bases at J, with 14 bases in the middle. The germline V gene has CDR1 SGHVS and CDR2 FQNEAQ. This chain's CDR3 is CASSLAGAGFHEQYF. The CDR3 DNA follows: TGTGCCAGCAGCTTAGCGGGGGCAGGGTTCCACGAGCAGTACTTC.

The chain recombines TRBV9 with TRBJ2-7, with D tentatively TRBD1 (6 bases). The CDR3 loop spans 12 amino acids. Germline CDR1 SGDLS, CDR2 YYNGEE. Trimming took off 5 bases at V and 1 base at J, with 7 bases between the two ends. In nucleotides, the CDR3 is TGTGCCAGCAGTACAGGGTCCTACGAGCAGTACTTC. It translates to CASSTGSYEQYF.

Only one count was recorded for this clone. V is TRBV20-1 and J is TRBJ2-3; the match to TRBD2 covers 8 bases. The CDR3 sequence is 14 residues long. Germline V gene data show CDR1 as DFQATT and CDR2 as SNEGSKA (reference sequence). With V trimmed by 3 bases and J by 1 base, 3 bases remained unmatched. In DNA, the CDR3 is TGCAGTGCTAGTACTAGCGGAGGCACAGATACGCAGTATTTT. Its protein product is CSASTSGGTDTQYF.

This chain uses TRBV11-2 with TRBJ2-3; D may be TRBD2 (6 bases). The V gene lost 5 bases and the J gene lost 3 bases, with 12 bases spanning the gap. Per germline, CDR1 SGHAT and CDR2 FQNNGV. CDR3 length: 14 amino acids. This CDR3 is CASSDTGTTDTQYF. The CDR3 DNA sequence: TGTGCCAGCAGCGATACCGGGACTACAGATACGCAGTATTTT.

V usage is TRBV20-1 and J usage is TRBJ1-5; D may be TRBD1 (6 bases). CDR3 length: 12 amino acids. Trimming removed 3 bases from V and 4 bases from J, with 7 bases in between. Germline CDR1 reads DFQATT; CDR2 reads SNEGSKA (reference sequence). CDR3 nucleotide sequence: TGCAGTGCTAGTAGGGGGAATCAGCCCCAGCATTTT. It translates to CSASRGNQPQHF.

This rearrangement joins TRBV18 to TRBJ1-6; TRBD1 agrees at 8 bases. Germline trimming cut 6 bases from V and 5 bases from J; bases unmatched to any gene: 15. This CDR3 is built from 18 residues. Looked up from germline, CDR1 is KGHSH and CDR2 is LQKENI. The CDR3 spells CASSSDRGSNYNNSPLHF. As DNA, the CDR3 is TGTGCCAGCTCGTCCGACAGGGGATCGAATTATAATAATTCACCCCTCCACTTT. The variable domain in full, completed from reference TRBV18 and TRBJ1-6, reads NAGVMQNPRHLVRRRGQEARLRCSPMKGHSHVYWYRQLPEEGLKFMVYLQKENIIDESGMPKERFSAEFPKEGPSILRIQQVVRGDSAAYFCASSSDRGSNYNNSPLHFGNGTRLTVT.

The genes are TRBV11-2 and TRBJ1-3, with D tentatively TRBD1 (5 bases). V was clipped by 2 bases and J by 9 bases, with 11 bases between them. The CDR3 extends over 13 amino acids. Germline V gene lookup returns CDR1 SGHAT and CDR2 FQNNGV. CDR3 coding DNA: TGTGCCAGCAGCTTAACTCAGGGCGGCACCATATATTTT. This gives the protein CASSLTQGGTIYF.

This clone was seen just once. The chain links TRBV7-9 to TRBJ1-5; TRBD1 matches at 9 bases. Losses at the gene ends were 4 bases for V and 2 bases for J; bases not matched to a gene: 6. There are 16 residues in the CDR3. CDR1 and CDR2 (germline): SEHNR, FQNEAQ (reference sequence). The DNA of the CDR3 is TGTGCCAGCAGCTACGTTACAGGGGGCCGCAATCAGCCCCAGCATTTT. The encoded protein is CASSYVTGGRNQPQHF. Filled out from reference TRBV7-9 and TRBJ1-5, the complete variable domain reads DTGVSQNPRHKITKRGQNVTFRCDPISEHNRLYWYRQTLGQGPEFLTYFQNEAQLEKSRLLSDRFSAERPKGSFSTLEIQRTEQGDSAMYLCASSYVTGGRNQPQHFGDGTRLSIL.

The chain employs TRBV5-4 and TRBJ2-2; 10 bases are shared with TRBD2. CDR1 is SGHNT, CDR2 YYREEE, per germline (reference sequence). CDR3 size: 15 residues. The J segment lost 6 bases and the V segment lost 2 bases, leaving 4 bases of the junction unmatched. The CDR3 sequence is CASSFSAGGAGELFF. CDR3 sequence (DNA): TGTGCCAGCAGCTTCTCAGCGGGAGGGGCCGGGGAGCTGTTTTTT.

The chain joins TRBV11-2 to TRBJ2-1, with TRBD1 matching over 11 bases. Germline assignment: CDR1 SGHAT and CDR2 FQNNGV. The CDR3 is 15 amino acids. The V and J ends lost 3 bases and 2 bases, in that order; junction bases with no gene match: 0. CDR3 loop: CASSLGQGAYNEQFF. CDR3 bases: TGTGCCAGCAGCTTGGGACAGGGGGCCTACAATGAGCAGTTCTTC. The full variable domain, in which reference TRBV11-2 and TRBJ2-1 provide the parts outside the CDR3, is EAGVAQSPRYKIIEKRQSVAFWCNPISGHATLYWYQQILGQGPKLLIQFQNNGVVDDSQLPKDRFSAERLKGVDSTLKIQPAKLEDSAVYLCASSLGQGAYNEQFFGPGTRLTVL.

V is TRBV13 and J is TRBJ1-4; no clear D. This CDR3 is built from 13 residues. Trimming removed 10 bases at V and 8 bases at J, with 17 bases between. The germline V gene has CDR1 PRHDT and CDR2 FYEKMQ (reference sequence). As DNA, the CDR3 is TGTGCCATCCGAGCATGGAGGGAGGAAAAACTGTTTTTT. Its protein product is CAIRAWREEKLFF.

The rearrangement joins TRBV5-1 to TRBJ2-7, with D maybe TRBD1 (6 bases). V was pared by 4 bases and J by 2 bases, with 16 bases between. The CDR3 loop spans 15 amino acids. Per germline, CDR1 SGHRS and CDR2 YFSETQ. Here the CDR3 reads CASSLTGGLTYEQYF. The DNA for the CDR3 is TGCGCCAGCAGCCTGACAGGCGGGCTAACCTACGAGCAGTACTTC. Variable domain in full (rest from reference TRBV5-1 and TRBJ2-7): KAGVTQTPRYLIKTRGQQVTLSCSPISGHRSVSWYQQTPGQGLQFLFEYFSETQRNKGNFPGRFSGRQFSNSRSEMNVSTLELGDSALYLCASSLTGGLTYEQYFGPGTRLTVT.

The chain has TRBV30 and TRBJ2-3; TRBD1 aligns across 10 bases. The germline gives CDR1 GTSNPN, CDR2 SVGIG (reference sequence). The V gene end was trimmed by 7 bases and the J gene end by 1 base; junction bases not matched to a gene: 5. CDR3 length equals 14 residues. This CDR3 is CAFSGTGGTDTQYF. CDR3 coding DNA: TGTGCCTTCTCCGGGACAGGGGGCACAGATACGCAGTATTTT.

The chain recombines TRBV5-1 with TRBJ2-4; 9 bases are shared with TRBD2. With V trimmed by 7 bases and J by 9 bases, 11 bases remained unmatched. This CDR3 has 14 residues. Germline loops: CDR1 SGHRS, CDR2 YFSETQ. The CDR3 spells CASEVSGGGGIQYF. The CDR3 bases are TGCGCCAGCGAAGTTAGCGGGGGCGGGGGCATTCAGTACTTC. Full variable domain (remainder filled in from reference TRBV5-1 and TRBJ2-4): KAGVTQTPRYLIKTRGQQVTLSCSPISGHRSVSWYQQTPGQGLQFLFEYFSETQRNKGNFPGRFSGRQFSNSRSEMNVSTLELGDSALYLCASEVSGGGGIQYFGAGTRLSVL.

The V gene is TRBV11-3, the J gene TRBJ2-1, with 11 positions matching TRBD2. Per germline, CDR1 SGHNT and CDR2 YENEEA. The CDR3 contains 15 residues. Trimming at V came to 1 base and at J to 8 bases, leaving 4 bases not matched to a gene. The CDR3 nucleotides are TGTGCCAGCAGCTTAGGTAGCGGGGGGGCCTATGAGCAGTTCTTC. Amino acids: CASSLGSGGAYEQFF.

This chain links TRBV12-2 with TRBJ2-4; the listed D gene, TRBD1, was not tested against the DNA. TRBV12-2 is shown as a pseudogene. CDR3 length: 18 amino acids. The CDR3 DNA reads as TGTGCAAGTCCAGAACCTGACAGGGGGGACCCTCCCAAAAACATTCAGTACTTC. Its translation is CASPEPDRGDPPKNIQYF.

This clone showed up just a few times. This chain joins TRBV7-9 and TRBJ2-7; TRBD2 matches at 14 bases. The CDR3 is made up of 16 amino acids. Germline V gives CDR1 SEHNR, CDR2 FQNEAQ (reference sequence). V lost 1 base, J lost 5 bases, and 4 bases stayed unmatched. This CDR3 is CASSLGSGLAGDEQYF. The CDR3 DNA reads TGTGCCAGCAGCTTAGGGTCGGGACTAGCGGGAGACGAGCAGTACTTC.

This chain uses TRBV15 with TRBJ2-1, with 10 bases lining up with TRBD2. Unmatched junction bases numbered 7, after V lost 7 bases and J lost 10 bases. Germline V gene data show CDR1 as LNHNV and CDR2 as YYDKDF (reference sequence). The length of the CDR3 is 13 residues. In nucleotides, the CDR3 is TGTGCCACCACCCCCGGGACTAGCGAAGAGCAGTTCTTC. It is translated as CATTPGTSEEQFF.

This chain joins TRBV28 and TRBJ1-1; D possibly corresponds to TRBD1 (5 bases). From germline, CDR1 is MDHEN and CDR2 SYDVKM. CDR3 length: 14 residues. Trimming shortened V by 3 bases and J by 0 bases, and 8 bases separated the two germline ends. DNA of the CDR3: TGTGCCAGCAGTTTCCACAGGCTGAACACTGAAGCTTTCTTT. Protein sequence: CASSFHRLNTEAFF.

This clone was counted once. The chain is built from TRBV6-2 or TRBV6-3 and TRBJ1-2; D is ambiguous. The CDR3 loop spans 13 amino acids. Germline CDR1 MNHEY, CDR2 SVGEGT. The V and J ends lost 0 bases and 6 bases respectively, with 8 bases between them. DNA for the CDR3: TGTGCCAGCAGTTACTCGCGAGGGAATGGCTACACCTTC. Amino acid sequence: CASSYSRGNGYTF.

This clone was counted a single time. V and J are TRBV18 and TRBJ1-2; D perhaps matches TRBD1 (6 bases). Germline-derived CDR1 and CDR2 are KGHSH and LQKENI. There are 13 residues in the CDR3. The V end lost 8 bases, the J end lost 4 bases, and 14 bases lay between the germline ends. This CDR3 is CASPTGYPYGYTF. The CDR3 bases are TGTGCCAGCCCCACAGGGTACCCCTATGGCTACACCTTC.

The chain is built from TRBV28 and TRBJ1-5; D might be TRBD1 (6 bases). The CDR3 loop spans 14 amino acids. CDR1 is MDHEN and CDR2 is SYDVKM in the germline V gene. V was cut by 4 bases and J by 4 bases, with 11 bases left in between. The CDR3: CASSSMDSNQPQHF. In DNA form, the CDR3 reads TGTGCCAGCAGTTCGATGGACAGTAATCAGCCCCAGCATTTT.

V and J are TRBV21-1 and TRBJ2-5; whether TRBD1, the table's D call, matches the DNA was not checked. TRBV21-1 is termed a pseudogene. This CDR3 comprises 14 residues. CDR3 sequence reads: CASSLRQSQETQYF. The CDR3 DNA sequence: TGTGCCAGCAGCCTGCGACAGTCCCAAGAGACCCAGTACTTC.

The gene calls are TRBV5-6 and TRBJ2-7; D is unresolved. The CDR3 contains 15 residues. V was shortened by 0 bases and J by 0 bases, with 10 bases between the two germline ends. Per the germline V gene, CDR1 is SGHDT and CDR2 is YYEEEE. The chain's CDR3 is CASSLGPRHSYEQYF. CDR3 DNA sequence: TGTGCCAGCAGCTTGGGGCCCCGTCACTCCTACGAGCAGTACTTC.

The chain is built from TRBV5-6 and TRBJ2-1, with 14 positions matching TRBD2. Trimming removed 4 bases from V and 1 base from J; junction bases left unmatched: 7. CDR1 is SGHDT and CDR2 is YYEEEE in the germline V gene. The CDR3 covers 18 residues. In nucleotides, the CDR3 is TGTGCCAGCAGCCCCGGGACTAGCGGGAGAAAATCCTACAATGAGCAGTTCTTC. It specifies CASSPGTSGRKSYNEQFF.

This clone was observed a few times. The V and J genes are TRBV5-4 and TRBJ1-2; 9 bases match TRBD1. The CDR3 extends over 15 amino acids. The germline CDR1 and CDR2 sequences are SGHNT and YYREEE (reference sequence). V shed 4 bases, J shed 3 bases, and the junction held 7 bases outside the gene matches. This chain's CDR3 is CASSGGTGRDYGYTF. The CDR3 DNA is TGTGCCAGCAGCGGGGGGACAGGGAGGGACTATGGCTACACCTTC.